Sequencing of this T cell receptor beta chain was carried out in a study of blood T cell repertoires in COVID-19. Study information: Whether acute or convalescent, the COVID-19 samples came from the United States, Italy and Spain. From T cells, B-cell-depleted T cells, or PBMCs came the material, which was cDNA or gDNA.

Original analysis: Using reference gene primer amplification, nucleated cell counts were estimated. Data came from immunoSEQ multiplex PCR; TCRdb stores just in-frame clones and leaves some out. The D gene and trimming were derived from the DNA, and the V and J assignments and clone size from that table. The sample yields tens of thousands of clones, 80% seen once. The sample holds a few counts of this clone. Germline V gives CDR1 MNHEY, CDR2 SVGAGI. The CDR3 contains 15 residues. Trimming shortened V by 2 bases and J by 1 base, and 9 bases separated the two germline ends. What was sequenced was peripheral blood. This sequence originates from a human donor in a cohort sampled during active COVID-19. This chain joins TRBV6-5 and TRBJ2-4, with unresolved D. The CDR3 coding sequence is TGTGCCAGCAGTTACAACCAGAACGCCAAAAACATTCAGTACTTC. Protein product: CASSYNQNAKNIQYF.